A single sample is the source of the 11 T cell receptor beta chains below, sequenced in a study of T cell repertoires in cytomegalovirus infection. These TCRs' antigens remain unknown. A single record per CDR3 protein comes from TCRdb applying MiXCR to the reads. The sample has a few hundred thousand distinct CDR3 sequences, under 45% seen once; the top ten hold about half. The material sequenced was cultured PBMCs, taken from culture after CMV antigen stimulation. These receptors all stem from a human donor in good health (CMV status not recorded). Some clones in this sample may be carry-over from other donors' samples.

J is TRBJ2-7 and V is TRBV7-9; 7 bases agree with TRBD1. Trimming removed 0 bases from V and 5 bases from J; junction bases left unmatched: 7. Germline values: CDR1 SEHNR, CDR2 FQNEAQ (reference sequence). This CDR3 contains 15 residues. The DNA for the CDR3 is TGTGCCAGCAGCTTAGCACCAGGGGGTAGCAACGAGCAGTACTTC. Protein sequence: CASSLAPGGSNEQYF. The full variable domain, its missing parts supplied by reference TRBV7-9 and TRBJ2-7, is DTGVSQNPRHKITKRGQNVTFRCDPISEHNRLYWYRQTLGQGPEFLTYFQNEAQLEKSRLLSDRFSAERPKGSFSTLEIQRTEQGDSAMYLCASSLAPGGSNEQYFGPGTRLTVT.

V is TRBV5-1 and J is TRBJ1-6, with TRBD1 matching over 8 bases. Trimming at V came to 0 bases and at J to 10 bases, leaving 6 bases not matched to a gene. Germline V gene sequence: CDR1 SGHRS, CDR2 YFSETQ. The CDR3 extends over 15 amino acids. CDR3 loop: CASSLVWTGSSPLHF. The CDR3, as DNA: TGCGCCAGCAGCTTGGTTTGGACAGGGTCGTCACCCCTCCACTTT.

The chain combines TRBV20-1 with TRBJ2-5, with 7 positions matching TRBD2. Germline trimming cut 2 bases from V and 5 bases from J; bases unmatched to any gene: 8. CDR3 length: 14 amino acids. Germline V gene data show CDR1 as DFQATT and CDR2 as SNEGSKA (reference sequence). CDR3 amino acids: CSARIGLGGETQYF. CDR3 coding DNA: TGCAGTGCTAGAATCGGACTAGGAGGGGAGACCCAGTACTTC.

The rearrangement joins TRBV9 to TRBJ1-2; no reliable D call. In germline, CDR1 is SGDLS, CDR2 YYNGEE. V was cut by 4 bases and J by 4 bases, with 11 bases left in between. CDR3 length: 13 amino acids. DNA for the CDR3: TGTGCCAGCAGCCCCCAGTCCCTCTATGGCTACACCTTC. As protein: CASSPQSLYGYTF. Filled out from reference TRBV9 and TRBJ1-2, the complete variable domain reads DSGVTQTPKHLITATGQRVTLRCSPRSGDLSVYWYQQSLDQGLQFLIQYYNGEERAKGNILERFSAQQFPDLHSELNLSSLELGDSALYFCASSPQSLYGYTFGSGTRLTVV.

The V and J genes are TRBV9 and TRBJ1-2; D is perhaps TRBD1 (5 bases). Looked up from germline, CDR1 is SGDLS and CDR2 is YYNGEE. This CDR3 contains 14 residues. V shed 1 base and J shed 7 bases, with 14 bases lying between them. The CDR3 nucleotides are TGTGCCAGCAGCGTACCCGGGGGGTTTGGTGGCTACACCTTC. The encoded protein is CASSVPGGFGGYTF.

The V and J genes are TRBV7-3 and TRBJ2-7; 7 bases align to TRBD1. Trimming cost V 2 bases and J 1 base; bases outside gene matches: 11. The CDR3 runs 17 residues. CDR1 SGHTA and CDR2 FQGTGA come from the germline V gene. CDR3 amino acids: CASSLGSGGGSSYEQYF. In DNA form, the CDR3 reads TGTGCCAGCAGCTTAGGATCAGGGGGTGGCTCTTCCTACGAGCAGTACTTC.

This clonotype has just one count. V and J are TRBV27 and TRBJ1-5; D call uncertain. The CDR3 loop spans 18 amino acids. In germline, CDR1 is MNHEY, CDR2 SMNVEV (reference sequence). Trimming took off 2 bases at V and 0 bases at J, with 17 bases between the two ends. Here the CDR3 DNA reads TGTGCCAGCAGTTTACGGGCCCCGGTTGGCTATAGCAATCAGCCCCAGCATTTT. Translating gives CASSLRAPVGYSNQPQHF.

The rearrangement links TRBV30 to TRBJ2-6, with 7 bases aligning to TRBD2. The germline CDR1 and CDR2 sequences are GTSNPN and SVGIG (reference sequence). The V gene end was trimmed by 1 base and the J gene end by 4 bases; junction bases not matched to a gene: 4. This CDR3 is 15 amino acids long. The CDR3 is CAWSAPGLGANVLTF. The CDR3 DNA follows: TGTGCCTGGAGTGCGCCGGGACTAGGGGCCAACGTCCTGACTTTC.

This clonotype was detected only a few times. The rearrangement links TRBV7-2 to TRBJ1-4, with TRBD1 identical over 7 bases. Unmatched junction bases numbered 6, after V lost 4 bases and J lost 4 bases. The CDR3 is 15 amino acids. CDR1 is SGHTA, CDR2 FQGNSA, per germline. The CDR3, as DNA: TGTGCCAGCAGCTCAAGGACAGGCCTTAATGAAAAACTGTTTTTT. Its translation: CASSSRTGLNEKLFF. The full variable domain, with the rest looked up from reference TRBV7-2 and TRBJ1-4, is GAGVSQSPSNKVTEKGKDVELRCDPISGHTALYWYRQSLGQGLEFLIYFQGNSAPDKSGLPSDRFSAERTGGSVSTLTIQRTQQEDSAVYLCASSSRTGLNEKLFFGSGTQLSVL.

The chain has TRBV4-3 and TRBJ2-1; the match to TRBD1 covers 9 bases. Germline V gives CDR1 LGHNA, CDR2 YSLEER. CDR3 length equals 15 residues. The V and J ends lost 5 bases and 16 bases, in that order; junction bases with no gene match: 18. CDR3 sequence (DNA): TGCGCCAGCAGCAAGCACGACAGGGGGTATTACTGGTACTTCTTC. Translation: CASSKHDRGYYWYFF.

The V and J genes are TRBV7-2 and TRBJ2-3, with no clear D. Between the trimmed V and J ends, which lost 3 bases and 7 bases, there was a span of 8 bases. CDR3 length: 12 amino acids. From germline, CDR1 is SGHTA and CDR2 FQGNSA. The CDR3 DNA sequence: TGTGCCAGCAGCTTCCAGTCGAATACGCAGTATTTT. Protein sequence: CASSFQSNTQYF.